One sample yielded the 21 T cell receptor beta chains listed below, sequenced in a study of shared clonotypes between healthy human individuals. Sequenced by immunoSEQ multiplex PCR; TCRdb stores in-frame clones only, minus some. This sample yields roughly 2 million clones, of which about 95% are seen a single time; approximately 1.2% belongs to the top ten. Naive CD8 cells, CD45RO-negative and positively selected for CCR7, excluded terminally differentiated effector memory CD45RA+ cells. Sequenced input: naive CD8+ T cells sorted from blood. Receptors were obtained from a young man in good health.

Turning to this clone: The sample holds other DNA sequences that translate to the same CDR3. The rearrangement joins TRBV11-2 to TRBJ2-5, with D possibly being TRBD2 (6 bases). Trimming stripped 3 bases from V and 1 base from J, with 9 bases between. The CDR3 loop spans 14 amino acids. Germline-derived CDR1 and CDR2 are SGHAT and FQNNGV. The CDR3 protein is CASSLGTGQETQYF. The CDR3 DNA reads TGTGCCAGCAGCTTGGGGACTGGCCAAGAGACCCAGTACTTC.

The chain joins TRBV30 to TRBJ1-1; the match to TRBD1 covers 7 bases. J gave up 0 bases and V 4 bases, and 5 bases lay outside the gene matches. There are 14 residues in the CDR3. Germline-derived CDR1 and CDR2 are GTSNPN and SVGIG (reference sequence). The CDR3 DNA reads as TGTGCCTGGATACCAGACAGGGTGAACACTGAAGCTTTCTTT. It is translated as CAWIPDRVNTEAFF. Full variable domain (remainder filled in from reference TRBV30 and TRBJ1-1): SQTIHQWPATLVQPVGSPLSLECTVEGTSNPNLYWYRQAAGRGLQLLFYSVGIGQISSEVPQNLSASRPQDRQFILSSKKLLLSDSGFYLCAWIPDRVNTEAFFGQGTRLTVV.

DNA for the CDR3: TGCGCCAGCAGCTTGGCCGGCAGGAACTACGAGCAGTACTTC. This translates into CASSLAGRNYEQYF. The chain employs TRBV5-1 and TRBJ2-7; no definite D call. Trimming pared 0 bases from V and 3 bases from J, leaving 10 bases between. Germline V gene data show CDR1 as SGHRS and CDR2 as YFSETQ. The CDR3 runs to 14 residues.

About this clone: Other DNA sequences from this sample encode an identical CDR3 as well. The chain employs TRBV2 and TRBJ2-7; 7 nucleotides line up with TRBD2. Losses at the gene ends were 5 bases for V and 6 bases for J; bases not matched to a gene: 4. Germline V gene lookup returns CDR1 SNHLY and CDR2 FYNNEI. This CDR3 spans 12 amino acids. The CDR3 sequence: CASSPPGGEQYF. CDR3 coding DNA: TGTGCCAGCAGTCCCCCGGGGGGCGAGCAGTACTTC. Complete variable domain (other parts from reference TRBV2 and TRBJ2-7): EPEVTQTPSHQVTQMGQEVILRCVPISNHLYFYWYRQILGQKVEFLVSFYNNEISEKSEIFDDQFSVERPDGSNFTLKIRSTKLEDSAMYFCASSPPGGEQYFGPGTRLTVT.

Details on this clone: This specimen includes other DNA sequences encoding the same CDR3. The chain recombines TRBV27 with TRBJ2-7; 8 bases agree with TRBD2. V was pared by 5 bases and J by 4 bases, with 13 bases of the junction left unmatched. The V gene's germline CDR1 is MNHEY and CDR2 SMNVEV (reference sequence). The CDR3 extends over 16 amino acids. The CDR3 here is CASSPSAGGITYEQYF. For the CDR3, the DNA is TGTGCCAGCAGTCCCTCTGCGGGGGGTATTACATACGAGCAGTACTTC.

The chain couples TRBV6-5 to TRBJ1-2, with 8 bases aligning to TRBD1. J lost 1 base, V lost 7 bases, and 5 bases had no gene match. There are 14 residues in the CDR3. CDR1 and CDR2 from the germline V gene are MNHEY and SVGAGI. The CDR3 DNA reads TGTGCCAGCAAAATGACAGGGGATAACTATGGCTACACCTTC. Its translation: CASKMTGDNYGYTF.

The rearrangement uses TRBV5-4 and TRBJ2-1, with D maybe TRBD1 (5 bases). Germline V lookup: CDR1 SGHNT, CDR2 YYREEE (reference sequence). Trimming shortened V by 4 bases and J by 8 bases, and 10 bases separated the two germline ends. This CDR3 region has 12 residues. The CDR3, as DNA: TGTGCCAGCAGCGAGGACATCGATGAGCAGTTCTTC. Residues: CASSEDIDEQFF.

On this clone: This same CDR3 is encoded by further DNA sequences in the sample. The chain has TRBV7-8 and TRBJ2-7; D not resolved. The CDR3 is 12 residues long. Germline CDR1 and CDR2: SGHVS and FQNEAQ. The V end was cut by 1 base, the J end by 2 bases, with 3 bases between. The CDR3 DNA is TGTGCCAGCAGCTTAGAACCCTACGAGCAGTACTTC. Its translation is CASSLEPYEQYF.

J is TRBJ1-1 and V is TRBV5-5; D gene ambiguous. V dropped 0 bases and J dropped 1 base, with 7 bases sitting between them. Germline CDR1 is SGHKS and CDR2 is YYEKEE (reference sequence). The length of the CDR3 is 14 residues. The CDR3 region is CASSLARQNTEAFF. CDR3 DNA sequence: TGTGCCAGCAGCTTGGCCCGACAGAACACTGAAGCTTTCTTT. Supplemented by reference TRBV5-5 and TRBJ1-1, the full variable domain reads DAGVTQSPTHLIKTRGQQVTLRCSPISGHKSVSWYQQVLGQGPQFIFQYYEKEERGRGNFPDRFSARQFPNYSSELNVNALLLGDSALYLCASSLARQNTEAFFGQGTRLTVV.

This clone was recorded only once. The rearrangement joins TRBV7-9 to TRBJ2-7; no definite D call. The germline V and J ends were trimmed by 4 bases and 3 bases, with 10 bases remaining between them. Germline assignment: CDR1 SEHNR and CDR2 FQNEAQ (reference sequence). This CDR3 spans 13 amino acids. In nucleotides, the CDR3 is TGTGCCAGCAGCTCCCTGACTTTCTACGAGCAGTACTTC. This sequence encodes CASSSLTFYEQYF. Full variable domain (remainder filled in from reference TRBV7-9 and TRBJ2-7): DTGVSQNPRHKITKRGQNVTFRCDPISEHNRLYWYRQTLGQGPEFLTYFQNEAQLEKSRLLSDRFSAERPKGSFSTLEIQRTEQGDSAMYLCASSSLTFYEQYFGPGTRLTVT.

The chain is built from TRBV28 and TRBJ1-1; 7 nucleotides line up with TRBD1. Germline CDR1 and CDR2: MDHEN and SYDVKM. The ends lost 5 bases at V and 1 base at J; junction bases unmatched: 4. The CDR3 is 14 amino acids. DNA of the CDR3: TGTGCCAGCAGTCCTCACAGGGGGAACACTGAAGCTTTCTTT. Translation gives CASSPHRGNTEAFF.

The sample holds one count of this clone. This rearrangement joins TRBV23-1 to TRBJ1-1; 8 bases map to TRBD1. TRBV23-1 is reported as an ORF; its role is uncertain. With V trimmed by 2 bases and J by 1 base, 3 bases remained unmatched. The CDR3 runs to 15 residues. The CDR3 loop is CASSQNRGGNTEAFF. The CDR3 nucleotides read TGCGCCAGCAGTCAAAACAGGGGGGGGAACACTGAAGCTTTCTTT.

The chain employs TRBV13 and TRBJ1-1; D gene uncertain. V lost 5 bases to trimming and J lost 3 bases, with 13 bases between them. The CDR3 runs 14 residues. The germline V gene has CDR1 PRHDT and CDR2 FYEKMQ (reference sequence). CDR3 amino acids: CASSLPVNYTEAFF. The CDR3 DNA reads as TGTGCCAGCAGCCTTCCGGTGAACTACACTGAAGCTTTCTTT.

V usage is TRBV5-8 and J usage is TRBJ2-7; tentatively, D is TRBD1 or TRBD2 (5 bases each). Germline loops: CDR1 SGHTS, CDR2 YDEGEE. Trimming cost V 5 bases and J 3 bases, with 15 bases left between them. The CDR3 is made up of 14 amino acids. The CDR3 DNA follows: TGTGCCAGCAGAAGCCCGGGACCACTCTACGAGCAGTACTTC. It is translated as CASRSPGPLYEQYF.

The rearrangement links TRBV11-2 to TRBJ1-4, with 9 positions matching TRBD1. The CDR3 has 16 residues. The germline V gene encodes CDR1 SGHAT and CDR2 FQNNGV. J lost 8 bases, V lost 5 bases, and 12 bases had no gene match. The CDR3 spells CASSLQQQGAWEKLFF. In DNA form, the CDR3 reads TGTGCCAGCAGCCTCCAACAACAGGGGGCCTGGGAAAAACTGTTTTTT.

About this clone itself: Other nucleotide sequences from this sample produce the same CDR3. The J gene is TRBJ1-5, the V gene TRBV5-6; D call uncertain. From germline, CDR1 is SGHDT and CDR2 YYEEEE. Deletions cut 4 bases from V and 3 bases from J, with 8 bases between. The CDR3 covers 13 residues. The CDR3 coding sequence is TGTGCCAGCAGCCTAGGAGACAATCAGCCCCAGCATTTT. Translating gives CASSLGDNQPQHF.

The V gene is TRBV13, the J gene TRBJ2-7; no clear D. The CDR3 length is 16 residues. Germline CDR1 reads PRHDT; CDR2 reads FYEKMQ (reference sequence). V lost 5 bases and J lost 2, with 19 bases in between. The CDR3 spells CASSKASADGTYEQYF. The CDR3 coding sequence is TGTGCCAGCAGCAAAGCCTCGGCGGACGGTACCTACGAGCAGTACTTC.

The chain is built from TRBV27 and TRBJ2-4; 9 bases are a match to TRBD1. The CDR3 covers 14 residues. The ends lost 7 bases at V and 8 bases at J; junction bases unmatched: 9. Per germline, CDR1 MNHEY and CDR2 SMNVEV (reference sequence). CDR3 protein: CASTFTGGADIQYF. The CDR3 nucleotides are TGTGCCAGCACCTTCACAGGGGGCGCAGACATTCAGTACTTC.

The gene calls are TRBV7-6 and TRBJ2-5; D may match TRBD1 or TRBD2 (5 bases each). Germline V lookup: CDR1 SGHVS, CDR2 FNYEAQ. The CDR3 runs 18 residues. V lost 5 bases to trimming and J lost 0 bases, with 22 bases between them. The chain's CDR3 is CASSLIGPGTEYQETQYF. Here the CDR3 DNA reads TGTGCCAGCAGCCTGATAGGCCCCGGGACCGAGTACCAAGAGACCCAGTACTTC.

The chain uses TRBV2 and TRBJ2-7; 11 nucleotides match TRBD2. In germline, CDR1 is SNHLY, CDR2 FYNNEI. The CDR3 is 15 amino acids. V lost 1 base, J lost 6 bases, and 5 bases stayed unmatched. CDR3 protein: CASSEEWGLAAEQYF. The CDR3 coding sequence is TGTGCCAGCAGTGAAGAGTGGGGACTAGCGGCCGAGCAGTACTTC.

This clone was detected only once. J is TRBJ2-7 and V is TRBV19; 7 bases agree with TRBD2. This CDR3 contains 14 residues. The trim removed 5 bases at V and 4 bases at J, leaving 8 bases unmatched. Germline V gene sequence: CDR1 LNHDA, CDR2 SQIVND (reference sequence). CDR3 residues: CASSSASGSYEQYF. The CDR3 region has the DNA TGTGCCAGTAGTTCGGCTAGCGGTTCGTACGAGCAGTACTTC.